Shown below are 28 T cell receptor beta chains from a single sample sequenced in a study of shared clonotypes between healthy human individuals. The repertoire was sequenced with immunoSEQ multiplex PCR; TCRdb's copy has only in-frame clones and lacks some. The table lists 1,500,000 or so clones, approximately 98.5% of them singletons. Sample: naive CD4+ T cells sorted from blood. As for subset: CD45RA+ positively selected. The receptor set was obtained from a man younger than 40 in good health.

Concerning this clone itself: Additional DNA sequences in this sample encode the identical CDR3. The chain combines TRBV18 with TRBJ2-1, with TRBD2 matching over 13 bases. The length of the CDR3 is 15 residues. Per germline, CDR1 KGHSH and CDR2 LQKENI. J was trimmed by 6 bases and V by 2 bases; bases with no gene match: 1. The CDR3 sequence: CASSPWTSGSNEQFF. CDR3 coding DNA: TGTGCCAGCTCACCATGGACTAGCGGGAGCAATGAGCAGTTCTTC.

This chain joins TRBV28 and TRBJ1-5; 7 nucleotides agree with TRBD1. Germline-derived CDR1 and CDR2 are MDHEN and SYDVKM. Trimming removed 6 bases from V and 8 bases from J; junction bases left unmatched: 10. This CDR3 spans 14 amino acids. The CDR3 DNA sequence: TGTGCCAGCAGCCTTAGACAGGGTTTTGAGCCCCAGCATTTT. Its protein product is CASSLRQGFEPQHF.

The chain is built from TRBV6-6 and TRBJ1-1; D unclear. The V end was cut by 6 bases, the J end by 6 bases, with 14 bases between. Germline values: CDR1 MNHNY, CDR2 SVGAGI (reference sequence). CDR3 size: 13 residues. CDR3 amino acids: CASRVPGSPEAFF. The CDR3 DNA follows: TGTGCCAGCAGGGTCCCGGGTAGTCCTGAAGCTTTCTTT.

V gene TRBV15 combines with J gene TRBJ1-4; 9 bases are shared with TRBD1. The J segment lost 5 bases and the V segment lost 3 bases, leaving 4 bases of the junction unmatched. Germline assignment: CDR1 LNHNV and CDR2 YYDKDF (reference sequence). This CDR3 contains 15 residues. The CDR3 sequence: CATSSTGTGNEKLFF. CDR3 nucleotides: TGTGCCACCAGCAGCACCGGGACAGGGAATGAAAAACTGTTTTTT. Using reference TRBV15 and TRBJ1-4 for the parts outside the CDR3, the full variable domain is DAMVIQNPRYQVTQFGKPVTLSCSQTLNHNVMYWYQQKSSQAPKLLFHYYDKDFNNEADTPDNFQSRRPNTSFCFLDIRSPGLGDTAMYLCATSSTGTGNEKLFFGSGTQLSVL.

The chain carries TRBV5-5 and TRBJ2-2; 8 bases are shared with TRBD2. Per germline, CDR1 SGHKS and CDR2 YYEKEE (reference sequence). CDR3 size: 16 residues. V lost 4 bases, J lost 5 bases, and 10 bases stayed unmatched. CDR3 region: CASSPFGRGRTGELFF. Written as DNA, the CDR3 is TGTGCCAGCAGCCCATTCGGGAGGGGACGGACCGGGGAGCTGTTTTTT.

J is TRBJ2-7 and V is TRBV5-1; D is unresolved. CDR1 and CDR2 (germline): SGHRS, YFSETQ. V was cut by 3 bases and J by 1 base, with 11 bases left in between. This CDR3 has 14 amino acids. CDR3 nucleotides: TGCGCCAGCAGCTCGATAACAGCATCCTACGAGCAGTACTTC. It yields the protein CASSSITASYEQYF.

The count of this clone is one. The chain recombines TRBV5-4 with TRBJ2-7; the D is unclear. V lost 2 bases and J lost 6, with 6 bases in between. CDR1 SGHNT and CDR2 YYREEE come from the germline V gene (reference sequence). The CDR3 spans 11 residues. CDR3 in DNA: TGTGCCAGCAGCTTTTCCGGCGAGCAGTACTTC. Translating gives CASSFSGEQYF.

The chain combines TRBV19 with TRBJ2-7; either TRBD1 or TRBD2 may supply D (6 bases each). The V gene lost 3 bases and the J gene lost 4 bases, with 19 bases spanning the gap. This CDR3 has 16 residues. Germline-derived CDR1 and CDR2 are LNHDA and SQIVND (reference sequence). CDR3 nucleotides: TGTGCCAGTAGTATGTTGGGGGCCGGGGGATTTTACGAGCAGTACTTC. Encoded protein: CASSMLGAGGFYEQYF.

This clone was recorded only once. The CDR3: CASSRTQGSAGDTQYF. The CDR3 DNA is TGTGCCAGCTCACGCACACAGGGGTCTGCCGGAGATACGCAGTATTTT. The chain recombines TRBV18 with TRBJ2-3; TRBD1 aligns across 7 bases. Per germline, CDR1 KGHSH and CDR2 LQKENI. The CDR3 extends over 16 amino acids. Germline trimming cut 4 bases from V and 5 bases from J; bases unmatched to any gene: 12.

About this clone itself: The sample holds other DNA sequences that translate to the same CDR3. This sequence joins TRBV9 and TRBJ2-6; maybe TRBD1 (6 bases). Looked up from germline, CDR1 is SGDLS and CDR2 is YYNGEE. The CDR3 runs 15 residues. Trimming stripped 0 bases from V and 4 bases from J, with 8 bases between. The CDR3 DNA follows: TGTGCCAGCAGCGTAGCAGGGGCCGGGGCCAACGTCCTGACTTTC. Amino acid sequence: CASSVAGAGANVLTF.

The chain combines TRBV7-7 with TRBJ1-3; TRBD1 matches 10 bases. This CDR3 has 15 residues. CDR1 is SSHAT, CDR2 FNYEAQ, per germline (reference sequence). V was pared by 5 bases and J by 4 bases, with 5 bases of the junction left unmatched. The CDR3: CASSKGQGRGNTIYF. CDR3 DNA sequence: TGTGCCAGCAGCAAGGGACAGGGGCGAGGAAACACCATATATTTT.

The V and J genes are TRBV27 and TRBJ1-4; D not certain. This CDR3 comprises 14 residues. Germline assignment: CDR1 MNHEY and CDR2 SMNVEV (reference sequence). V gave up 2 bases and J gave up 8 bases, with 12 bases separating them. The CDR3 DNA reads TGTGCCAGCAGTTTAACGATCCTTGGGGAAAAACTGTTTTTT. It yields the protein CASSLTILGEKLFF.

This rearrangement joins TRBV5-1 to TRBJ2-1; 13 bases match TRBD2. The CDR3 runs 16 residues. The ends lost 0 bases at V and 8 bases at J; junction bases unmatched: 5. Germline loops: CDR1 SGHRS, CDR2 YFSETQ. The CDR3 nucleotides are TGCGCCAGCAGCTTGGCCGGACTAGCGGGAGACCATGAGCAGTTCTTC. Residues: CASSLAGLAGDHEQFF.

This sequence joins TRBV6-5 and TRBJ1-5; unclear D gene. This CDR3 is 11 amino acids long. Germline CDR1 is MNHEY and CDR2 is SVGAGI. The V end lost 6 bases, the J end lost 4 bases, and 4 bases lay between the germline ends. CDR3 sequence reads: CASRANQPQHF. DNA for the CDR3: TGTGCCAGCAGGGCGAATCAGCCCCAGCATTTT.

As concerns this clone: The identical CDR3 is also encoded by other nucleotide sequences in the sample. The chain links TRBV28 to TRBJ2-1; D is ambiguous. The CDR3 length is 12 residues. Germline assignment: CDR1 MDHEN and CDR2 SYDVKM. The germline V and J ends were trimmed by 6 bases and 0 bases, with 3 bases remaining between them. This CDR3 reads CASRGSYNEQFF. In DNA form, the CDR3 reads TGTGCCAGCAGGGGCTCCTACAATGAGCAGTTCTTC.

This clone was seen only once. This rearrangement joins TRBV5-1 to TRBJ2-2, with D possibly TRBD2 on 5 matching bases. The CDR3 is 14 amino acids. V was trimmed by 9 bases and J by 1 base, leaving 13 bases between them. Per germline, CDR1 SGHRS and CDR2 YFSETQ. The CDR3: CAITLGGNTGELFF. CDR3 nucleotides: TGCGCCATCACCCTAGGAGGGAACACCGGGGAGCTGTTTTTT.

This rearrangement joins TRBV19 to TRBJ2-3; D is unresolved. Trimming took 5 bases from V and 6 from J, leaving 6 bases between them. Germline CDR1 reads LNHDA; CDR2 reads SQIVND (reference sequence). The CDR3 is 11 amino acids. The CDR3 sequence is CASSYRDTQYF. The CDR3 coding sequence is TGTGCCAGTAGTTACCGCGATACGCAGTATTTT. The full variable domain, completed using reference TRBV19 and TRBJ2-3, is DGGITQSPKYLFRKEGQNVTLSCEQNLNHDAMYWYRQDPGQGLRLIYYSQIVNDFQKGDIAEGYSVSREKKESFPLTVTSAQKNPTAFYLCASSYRDTQYFGPGTRLTVL.

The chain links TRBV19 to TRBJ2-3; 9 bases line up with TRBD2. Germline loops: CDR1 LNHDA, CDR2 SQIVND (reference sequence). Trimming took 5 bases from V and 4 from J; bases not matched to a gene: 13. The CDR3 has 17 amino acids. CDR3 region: CASSPPMLGLASDTQYF. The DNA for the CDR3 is TGTGCCAGTAGTCCCCCGATGTTGGGACTAGCCTCAGATACGCAGTATTTT.

The CDR3 spells CASRLAGGPGYEQYF. CDR3 sequence (DNA): TGTGCCAGCCGGCTAGCGGGAGGGCCTGGCTACGAGCAGTACTTC. V and J are TRBV2 and TRBJ2-7; the match to TRBD2 covers 12 bases. V lost 8 bases, J lost 3 bases, and 8 bases stayed unmatched. The germline gives CDR1 SNHLY, CDR2 FYNNEI. The CDR3 totals 15 residues.

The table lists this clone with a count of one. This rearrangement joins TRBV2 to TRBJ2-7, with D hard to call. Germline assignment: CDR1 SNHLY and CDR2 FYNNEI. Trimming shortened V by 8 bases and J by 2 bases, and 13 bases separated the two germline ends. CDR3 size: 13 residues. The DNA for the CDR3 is TGTGCCAGCTCTATTGGACGAGCCTACGAGCAGTACTTC. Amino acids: CASSIGRAYEQYF.

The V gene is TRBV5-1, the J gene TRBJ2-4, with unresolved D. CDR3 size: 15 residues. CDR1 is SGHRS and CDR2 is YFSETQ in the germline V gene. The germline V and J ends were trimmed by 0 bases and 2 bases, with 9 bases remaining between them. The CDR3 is CASSLDVATKNIQYF. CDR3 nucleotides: TGCGCCAGCAGCTTGGACGTTGCTACCAAAAACATTCAGTACTTC. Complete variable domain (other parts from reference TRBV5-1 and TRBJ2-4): KAGVTQTPRYLIKTRGQQVTLSCSPISGHRSVSWYQQTPGQGLQFLFEYFSETQRNKGNFPGRFSGRQFSNSRSEMNVSTLELGDSALYLCASSLDVATKNIQYFGAGTRLSVL.

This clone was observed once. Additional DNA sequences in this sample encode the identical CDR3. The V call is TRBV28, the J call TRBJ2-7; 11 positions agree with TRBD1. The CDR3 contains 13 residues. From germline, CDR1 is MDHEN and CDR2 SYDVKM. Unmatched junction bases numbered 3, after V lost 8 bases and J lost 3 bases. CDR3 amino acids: CASRGQGDYEQYF. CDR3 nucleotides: TGTGCCAGCCGGGGACAGGGGGACTACGAGCAGTACTTC. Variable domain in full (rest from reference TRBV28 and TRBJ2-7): DVKVTQSSRYLVKRTGEKVFLECVQDMDHENMFWYRQDPGLGLRLIYFSYDVKMKEKGDIPEGYSVSREKKERFSLILESASTNQTSMYLCASRGQGDYEQYFGPGTRLTVT.

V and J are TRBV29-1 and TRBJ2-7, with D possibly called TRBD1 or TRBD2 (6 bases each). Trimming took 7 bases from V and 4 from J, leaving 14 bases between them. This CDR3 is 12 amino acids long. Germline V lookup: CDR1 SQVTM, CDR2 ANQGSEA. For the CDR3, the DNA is TGCAGCGGGGGGGACAACAAGTACGAGCAGTACTTC. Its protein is CSGGDNKYEQYF.

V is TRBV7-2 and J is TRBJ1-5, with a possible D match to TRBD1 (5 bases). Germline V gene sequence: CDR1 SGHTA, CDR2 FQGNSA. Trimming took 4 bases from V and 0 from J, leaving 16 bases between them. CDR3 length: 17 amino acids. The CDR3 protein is CASSSRVGAPSNQPQHF. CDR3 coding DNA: TGTGCCAGCAGCTCCCGGGTAGGGGCCCCTAGCAATCAGCCCCAGCATTTT.

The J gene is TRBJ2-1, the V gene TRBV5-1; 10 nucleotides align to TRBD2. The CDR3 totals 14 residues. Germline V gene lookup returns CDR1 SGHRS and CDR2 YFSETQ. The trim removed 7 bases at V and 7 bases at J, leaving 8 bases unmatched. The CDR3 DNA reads TGCGCCAGCCAAAGACTAGCGGGTATTAATGAGCAGTTCTTC. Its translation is CASQRLAGINEQFF.

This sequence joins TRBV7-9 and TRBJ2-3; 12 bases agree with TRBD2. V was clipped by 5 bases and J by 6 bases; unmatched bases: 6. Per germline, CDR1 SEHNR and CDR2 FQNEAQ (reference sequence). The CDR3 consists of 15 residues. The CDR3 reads CASSPGTSGSDTQYF. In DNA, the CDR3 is TGTGCCAGCAGCCCAGGGACTAGCGGGTCCGATACGCAGTATTTT. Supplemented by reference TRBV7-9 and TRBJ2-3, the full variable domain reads DTGVSQNPRHKITKRGQNVTFRCDPISEHNRLYWYRQTLGQGPEFLTYFQNEAQLEKSRLLSDRFSAERPKGSFSTLEIQRTEQGDSAMYLCASSPGTSGSDTQYFGPGTRLTVL.

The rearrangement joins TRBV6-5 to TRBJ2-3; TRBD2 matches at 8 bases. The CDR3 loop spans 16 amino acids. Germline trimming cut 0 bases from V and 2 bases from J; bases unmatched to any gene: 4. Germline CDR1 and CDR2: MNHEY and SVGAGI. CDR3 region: CASSYSIAGITDTQYF. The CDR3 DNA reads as TGTGCCAGCAGTTACTCGATAGCGGGAATCACAGATACGCAGTATTTT.

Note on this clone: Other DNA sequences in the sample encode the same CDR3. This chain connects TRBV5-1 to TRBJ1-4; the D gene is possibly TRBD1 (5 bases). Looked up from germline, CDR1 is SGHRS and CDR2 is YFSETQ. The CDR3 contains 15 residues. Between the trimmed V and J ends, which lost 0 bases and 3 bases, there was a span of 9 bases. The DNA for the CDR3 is TGCGCCAGCAGCTTGGAGGCAGGGCCTAATGAAAAACTGTTTTTT. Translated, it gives CASSLEAGPNEKLFF.